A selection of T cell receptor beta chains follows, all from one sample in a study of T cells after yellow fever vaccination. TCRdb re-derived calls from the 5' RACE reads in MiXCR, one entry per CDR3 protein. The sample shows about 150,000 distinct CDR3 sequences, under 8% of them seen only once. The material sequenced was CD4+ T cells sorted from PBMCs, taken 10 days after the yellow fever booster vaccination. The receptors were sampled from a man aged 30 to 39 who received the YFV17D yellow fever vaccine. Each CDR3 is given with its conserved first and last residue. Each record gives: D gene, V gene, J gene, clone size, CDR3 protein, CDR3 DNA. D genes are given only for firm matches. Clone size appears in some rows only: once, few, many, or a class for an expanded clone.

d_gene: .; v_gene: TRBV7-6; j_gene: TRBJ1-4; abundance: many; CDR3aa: CASSLSSFNEKLFF; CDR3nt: TGTGCCAGCAGCTTGTCAAGCTTTAATGAAAAACTGTTTTTT
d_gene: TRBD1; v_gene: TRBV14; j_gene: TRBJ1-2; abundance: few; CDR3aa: CASSQVRGTALGYGYTF; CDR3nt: TGTGCCAGCAGCCAAGTGAGAGGGACAGCCTTGGGCTATGGCTACACCTTC
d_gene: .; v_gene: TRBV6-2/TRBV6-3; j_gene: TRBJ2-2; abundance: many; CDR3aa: CASSYWGWTGELFF; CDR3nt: TGTGCCAGCAGTTACTGGGGGTGGACCGGGGAGCTGTTTTTT
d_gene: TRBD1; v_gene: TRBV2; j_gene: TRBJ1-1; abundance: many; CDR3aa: CASSRQGMNTEAFF; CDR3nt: TGTGCCAGCAGTCGACAGGGGATGAACACTGAAGCTTTCTTT
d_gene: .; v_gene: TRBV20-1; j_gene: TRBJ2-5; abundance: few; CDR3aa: CSARDLETQYF; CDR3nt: TGCAGTGCTAGGGATTTGGAGACCCAGTACTTC
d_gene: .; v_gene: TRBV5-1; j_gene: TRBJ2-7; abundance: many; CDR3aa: CASSRDFYEQYF; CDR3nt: TGCGCCAGCAGCAGGGACTTCTACGAGCAGTACTTC
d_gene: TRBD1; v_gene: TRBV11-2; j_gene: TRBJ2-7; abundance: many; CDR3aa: CASSLDGAGTAYEQYF; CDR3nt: TGTGCCAGCAGCTTAGATGGCGCAGGGACAGCCTACGAGCAGTACTTC
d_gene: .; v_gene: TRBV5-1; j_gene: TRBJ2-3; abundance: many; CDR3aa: CASSYGSLTDTQYF; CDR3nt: TGCGCCAGCAGCTACGGGAGTTTGACAGATACGCAGTATTTT
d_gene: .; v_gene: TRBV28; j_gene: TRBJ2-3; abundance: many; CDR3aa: CASSPPGWRTDTQYF; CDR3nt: TGTGCCAGCAGTCCCCCTGGCTGGAGGACAGATACGCAGTATTTT
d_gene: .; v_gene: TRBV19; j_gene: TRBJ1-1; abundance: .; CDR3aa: CASKRGEVTEAFF; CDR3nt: TGTGCCAGTAAACGAGGGGAGGTCACTGAAGCTTTCTTT
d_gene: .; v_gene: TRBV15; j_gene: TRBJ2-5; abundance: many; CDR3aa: CATSRERSSGETQYF; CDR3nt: TGTGCCACCAGCAGAGAGAGAAGCTCGGGGGAGACCCAGTACTTC
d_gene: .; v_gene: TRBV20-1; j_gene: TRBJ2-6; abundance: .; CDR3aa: CSAEQGANVLTF; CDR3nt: TGCAGTGCCGAACAGGGGGCCAACGTCCTGACTTTC
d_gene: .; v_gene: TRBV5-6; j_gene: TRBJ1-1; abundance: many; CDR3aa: CASSWVVNTEAFF; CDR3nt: TGTGCCAGCAGCTGGGTGGTTAACACTGAAGCTTTCTTT
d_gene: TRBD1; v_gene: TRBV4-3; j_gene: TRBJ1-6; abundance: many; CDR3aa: CASSQRDSSPLHF; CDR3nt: TGCGCCAGCAGCCAAAGGGACAGCTCACCCCTCCACTTT
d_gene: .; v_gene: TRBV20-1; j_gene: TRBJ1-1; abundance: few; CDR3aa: CSVSERGNTEAFF; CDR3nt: TGCAGTGTTTCGGAGCGGGGGAACACTGAAGCTTTCTTT
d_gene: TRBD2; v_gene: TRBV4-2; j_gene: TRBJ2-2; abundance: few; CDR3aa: CASSQEPWLAGATNTGELFF; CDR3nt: TGTGCCAGCAGCCAAGAACCGTGGCTAGCGGGAGCGACGAACACCGGGGAGCTGTTTTTT
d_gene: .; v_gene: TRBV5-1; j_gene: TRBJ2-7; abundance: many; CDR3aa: CASSSPGSYEQYF; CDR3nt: TGCGCCAGCAGCTCCCCTGGCTCCTACGAGCAGTACTTC
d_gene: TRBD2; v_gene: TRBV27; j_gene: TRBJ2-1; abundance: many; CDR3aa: CASSRSSGGYSNEQFF; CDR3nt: TGTGCCAGCAGCCGATCTAGCGGGGGGTACAGCAATGAGCAGTTCTTC
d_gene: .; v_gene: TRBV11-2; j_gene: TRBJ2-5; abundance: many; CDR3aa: CASSLPGRSSETQYF; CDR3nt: TGTGCCAGCAGCTTACCAGGGAGAAGCTCAGAGACCCAGTACTTC
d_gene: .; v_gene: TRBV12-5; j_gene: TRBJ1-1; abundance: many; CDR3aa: CASGLNPTGPMNTEAFF; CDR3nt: TGTGCTAGTGGTTTGAACCCCACAGGGCCGATGAACACTGAAGCTTTCTTT
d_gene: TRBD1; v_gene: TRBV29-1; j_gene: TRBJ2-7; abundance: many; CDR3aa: CSVETGTGWEQYF; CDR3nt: TGCAGCGTTGAAACCGGGACAGGGTGGGAGCAGTACTTC
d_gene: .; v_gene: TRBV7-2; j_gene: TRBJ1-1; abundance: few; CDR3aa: CASSSRPGHTEAFF; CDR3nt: TGTGCCAGCAGCTCCCGCCCAGGCCACACTGAAGCTTTCTTT
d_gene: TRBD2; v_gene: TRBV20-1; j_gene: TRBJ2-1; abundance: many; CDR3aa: CSAPGTSGMNHEQFF; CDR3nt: TGCAGTGCGCCCGGGACTAGCGGGATGAACCATGAGCAGTTCTTC
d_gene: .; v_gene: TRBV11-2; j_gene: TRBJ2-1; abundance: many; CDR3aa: CASSLDWLTGVNEQFF; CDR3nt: TGTGCCAGCAGCTTAGATTGGCTGACGGGGGTCAATGAGCAGTTCTTC
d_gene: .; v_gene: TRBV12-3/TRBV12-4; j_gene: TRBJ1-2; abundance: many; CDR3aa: CASSSGAEEAF; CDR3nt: TGTGCCAGCAGTTCGGGGGCAGAAGAGGCCTTC
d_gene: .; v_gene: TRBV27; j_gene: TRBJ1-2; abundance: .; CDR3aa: CASRWRTDKSSNYGYTF; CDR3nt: TGTGCCAGCAGGTGGAGGACAGACAAATCATCTAACTATGGCTACACCTTC
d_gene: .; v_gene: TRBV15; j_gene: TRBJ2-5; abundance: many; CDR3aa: CATSTRGGVETQYF; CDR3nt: TGTGCCACCAGCACCAGGGGGGGGGTTGAGACCCAGTACTTC
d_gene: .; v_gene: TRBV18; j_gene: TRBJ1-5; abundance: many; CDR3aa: CASSNLARGDQPQHF; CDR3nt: TGTGCCAGCTCAAATTTGGCCAGGGGCGATCAGCCCCAGCATTTT
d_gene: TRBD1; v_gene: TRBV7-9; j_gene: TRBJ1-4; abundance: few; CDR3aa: CASSGGTGNEKLFF; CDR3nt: TGTGCCAGCAGCGGCGGGACAGGGAATGAAAAACTGTTTTTT
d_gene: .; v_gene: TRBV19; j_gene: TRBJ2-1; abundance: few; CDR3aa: CASSRSRSSYNEQFF; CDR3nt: TGTGCCAGTAGTCGGAGCAGGAGCTCCTACAATGAGCAGTTCTTC
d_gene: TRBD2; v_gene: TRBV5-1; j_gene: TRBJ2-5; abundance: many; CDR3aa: CASSWTSGRAEETQYF; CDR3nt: TGCGCCAGCAGCTGGACTAGCGGGAGGGCTGAAGAGACCCAGTACTTC
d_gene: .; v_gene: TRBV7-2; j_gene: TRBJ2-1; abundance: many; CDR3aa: CASSRRRAEDEQFF; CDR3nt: TGTGCCAGCAGCCGCAGACGGGCTGAGGATGAGCAGTTCTTC
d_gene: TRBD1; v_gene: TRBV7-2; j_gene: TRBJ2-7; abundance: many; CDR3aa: CASSPDRRYEQYF; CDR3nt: TGTGCCAGCAGCCCGGACAGGCGCTACGAGCAGTACTTC
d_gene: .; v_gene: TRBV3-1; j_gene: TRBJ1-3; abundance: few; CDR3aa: CASSYGPGPNTIYF; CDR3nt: TGTGCCAGCAGTTATGGACCGGGTCCAAACACCATATATTTT
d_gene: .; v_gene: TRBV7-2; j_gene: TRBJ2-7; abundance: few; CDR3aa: CASSPSGESSYEQYF; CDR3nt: TGTGCCAGCAGCCCCAGCGGTGAGAGCTCCTACGAGCAGTACTTC
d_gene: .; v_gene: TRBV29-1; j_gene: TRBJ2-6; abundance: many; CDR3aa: CSALSDTSGANVLTF; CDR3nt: TGCAGCGCACTCTCTGACACTTCTGGGGCCAACGTCCTGACTTTC
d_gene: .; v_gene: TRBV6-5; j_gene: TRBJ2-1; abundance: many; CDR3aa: CASSYSEWNNEQFF; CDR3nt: TGTGCCAGCAGTTACTCCGAATGGAACAATGAGCAGTTCTTC
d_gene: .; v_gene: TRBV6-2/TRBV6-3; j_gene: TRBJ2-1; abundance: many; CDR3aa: CASTMFSYNEQFF; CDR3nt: TGTGCCAGCACTATGTTCTCCTACAATGAGCAGTTCTTC
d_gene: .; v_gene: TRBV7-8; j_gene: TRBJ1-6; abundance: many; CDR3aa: CASSLLGAPNSPLHF; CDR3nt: TGTGCCAGCAGCCTCTTGGGGGCTCCTAATTCACCCCTCCACTTT
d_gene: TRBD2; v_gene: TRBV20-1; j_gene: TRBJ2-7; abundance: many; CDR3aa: CSAREASGNGYEQYF; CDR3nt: TGCAGTGCTAGAGAGGCTAGCGGGAATGGCTACGAGCAGTACTTC
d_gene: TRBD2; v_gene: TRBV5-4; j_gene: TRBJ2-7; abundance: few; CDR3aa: CASSLGLAGNYEQYF; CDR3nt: TGTGCCAGCAGCTTGGGACTAGCGGGCAACTACGAGCAGTACTTC
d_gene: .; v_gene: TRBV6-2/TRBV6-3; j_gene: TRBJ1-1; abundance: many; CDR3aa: CASSGHLAANTEAFF; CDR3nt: TGTGCCAGCAGTGGACATTTGGCAGCGAACACTGAAGCTTTCTTT
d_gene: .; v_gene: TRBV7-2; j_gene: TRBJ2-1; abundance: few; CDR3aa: CASSVQAGNEQFF; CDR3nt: TGTGCCAGCAGCGTACAGGCGGGTAATGAGCAGTTCTTC
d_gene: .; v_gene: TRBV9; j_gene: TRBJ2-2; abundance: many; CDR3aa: CASSTRDFNTGELFF; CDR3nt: TGTGCCAGCAGCACCCGGGACTTTAACACCGGGGAGCTGTTTTTT
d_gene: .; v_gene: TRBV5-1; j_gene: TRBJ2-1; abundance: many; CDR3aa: CASGGDMAHEQFF; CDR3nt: TGCGCCAGCGGGGGGGACATGGCTCATGAGCAGTTCTTC
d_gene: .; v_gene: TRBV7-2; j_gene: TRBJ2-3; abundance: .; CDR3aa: CASSLWGYSTDTQYF; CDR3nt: TGTGCCAGCAGCTTGTGGGGGTACAGCACAGATACGCAGTATTTT
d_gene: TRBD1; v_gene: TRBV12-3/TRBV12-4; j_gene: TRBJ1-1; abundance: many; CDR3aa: CASSSTTGVTEAFF; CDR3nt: TGTGCCAGCAGTTCAACAACAGGGGTCACTGAAGCTTTCTTT
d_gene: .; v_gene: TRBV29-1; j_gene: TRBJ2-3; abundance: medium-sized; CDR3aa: CSVCTRSRDTQYF; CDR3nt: TGCAGCGTCTGTACCAGGTCCAGGGATACGCAGTATTTT
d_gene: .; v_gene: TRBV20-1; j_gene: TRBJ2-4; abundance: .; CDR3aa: CSAGSDLRSGLAKNIQYF; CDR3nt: TGCAGTGCTGGGTCTGACTTGAGGAGCGGCTTAGCCAAAAACATTCAGTACTTC
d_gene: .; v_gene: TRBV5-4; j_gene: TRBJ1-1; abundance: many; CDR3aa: CATSGAVDTEAFF; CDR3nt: TGTGCCACGTCAGGGGCGGTGGACACTGAAGCTTTCTTT
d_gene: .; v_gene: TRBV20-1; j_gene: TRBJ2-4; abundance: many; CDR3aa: CSAIIPGTGLNIQYF; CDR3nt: TGCAGTGCTATTATCCCCGGGACTGGACTAAACATTCAGTACTTC
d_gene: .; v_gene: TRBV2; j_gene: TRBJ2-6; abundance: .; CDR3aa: CASSGGRGAGANVLTF; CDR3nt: TGTGCCAGCAGTGGGGGCAGGGGGGCTGGGGCCAACGTCCTGACTTTC
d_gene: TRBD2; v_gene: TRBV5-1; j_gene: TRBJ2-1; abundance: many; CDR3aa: CASSLMPSGSNEQFF; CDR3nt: TGCGCCAGCAGCTTGATGCCTAGCGGGAGCAATGAGCAGTTCTTC
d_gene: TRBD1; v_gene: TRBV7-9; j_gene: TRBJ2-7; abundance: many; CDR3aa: CASSSSGTGFYEQYF; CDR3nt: TGTGCCAGCAGCTCATCCGGGACAGGGTTCTACGAGCAGTACTTC
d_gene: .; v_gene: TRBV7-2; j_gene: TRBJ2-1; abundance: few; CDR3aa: CASSESGAYNEQFF; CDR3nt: TGTGCCAGCAGTGAAAGCGGCGCCTACAATGAGCAGTTCTTC
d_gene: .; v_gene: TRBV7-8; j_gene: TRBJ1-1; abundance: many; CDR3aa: CASTNRGENTEAFF; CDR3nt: TGTGCCAGCACCAATCGCGGCGAGAACACTGAAGCTTTCTTT
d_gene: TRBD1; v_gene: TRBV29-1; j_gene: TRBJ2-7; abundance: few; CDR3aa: CSFNYGQGGEQYF; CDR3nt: TGCAGCTTCAACTACGGACAGGGAGGCGAGCAGTACTTC